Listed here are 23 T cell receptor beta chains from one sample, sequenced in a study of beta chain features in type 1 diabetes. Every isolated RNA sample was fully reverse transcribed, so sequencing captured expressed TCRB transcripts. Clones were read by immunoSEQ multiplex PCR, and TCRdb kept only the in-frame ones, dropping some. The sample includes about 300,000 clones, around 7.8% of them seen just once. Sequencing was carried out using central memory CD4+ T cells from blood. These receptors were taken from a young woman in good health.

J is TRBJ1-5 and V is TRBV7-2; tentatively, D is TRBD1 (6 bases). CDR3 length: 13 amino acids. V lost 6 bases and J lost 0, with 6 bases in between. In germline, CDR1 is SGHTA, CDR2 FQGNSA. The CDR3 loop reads CASRQGSNQPQHF. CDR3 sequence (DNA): TGTGCCAGCAGACAGGGTAGCAATCAGCCCCAGCATTTT.

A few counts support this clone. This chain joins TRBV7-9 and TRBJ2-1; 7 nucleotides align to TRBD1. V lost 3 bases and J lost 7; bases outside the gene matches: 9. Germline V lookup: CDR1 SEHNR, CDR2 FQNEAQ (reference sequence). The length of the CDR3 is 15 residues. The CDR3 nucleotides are TGTGCCAGCAGCTTTACTAATGACAGGGTAAATGAGCAGTTCTTC. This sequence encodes CASSFTNDRVNEQFF. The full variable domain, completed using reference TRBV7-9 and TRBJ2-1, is DTGVSQNPRHKITKRGQNVTFRCDPISEHNRLYWYRQTLGQGPEFLTYFQNEAQLEKSRLLSDRFSAERPKGSFSTLEIQRTEQGDSAMYLCASSFTNDRVNEQFFGPGTRLTVL.

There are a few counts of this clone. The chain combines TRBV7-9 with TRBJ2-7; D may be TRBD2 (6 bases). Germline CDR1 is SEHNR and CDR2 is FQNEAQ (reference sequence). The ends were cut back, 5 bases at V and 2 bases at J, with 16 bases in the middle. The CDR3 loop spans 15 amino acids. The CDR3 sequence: CASSPIRRGAYEQYV. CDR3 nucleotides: TGTGCCAGCAGCCCCATCAGGCGGGGTGCCTACGAGCAGTACGTC.

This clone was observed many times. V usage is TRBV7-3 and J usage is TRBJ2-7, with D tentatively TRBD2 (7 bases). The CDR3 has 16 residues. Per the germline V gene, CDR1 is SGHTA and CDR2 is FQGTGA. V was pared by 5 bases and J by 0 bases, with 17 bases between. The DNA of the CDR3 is TGTGCCAGCAGCCTGGAAGGGAGGGGGAGCTCCTACGAGCAGTACGTC. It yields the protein CASSLEGRGSSYEQYV.

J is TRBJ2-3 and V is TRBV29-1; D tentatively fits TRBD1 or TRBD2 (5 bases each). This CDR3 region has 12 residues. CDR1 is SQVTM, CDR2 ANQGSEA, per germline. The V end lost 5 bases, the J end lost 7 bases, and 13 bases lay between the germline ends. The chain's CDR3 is CSVLEWGNTQYF. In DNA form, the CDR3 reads TGCAGCGTTCTGGAGTGGGGGAATACGCAGTATTTT.

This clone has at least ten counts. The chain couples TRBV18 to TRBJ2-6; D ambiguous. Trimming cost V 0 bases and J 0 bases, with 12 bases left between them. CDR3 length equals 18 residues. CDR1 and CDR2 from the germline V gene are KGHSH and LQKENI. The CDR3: CASSPPVGRHSGANVLTF. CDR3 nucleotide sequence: TGTGCCAGCTCACCACCTGTAGGGCGTCACTCTGGGGCCAACGTCCTGACTTTC.

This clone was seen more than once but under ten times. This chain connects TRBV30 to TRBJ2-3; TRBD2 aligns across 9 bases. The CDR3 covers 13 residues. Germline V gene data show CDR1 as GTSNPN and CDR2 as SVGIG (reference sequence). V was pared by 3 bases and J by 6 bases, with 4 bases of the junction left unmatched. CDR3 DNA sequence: TGTGCCTGGAGAGGGACTAGCTTGGATACGCAGTATTTT. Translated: CAWRGTSLDTQYF.

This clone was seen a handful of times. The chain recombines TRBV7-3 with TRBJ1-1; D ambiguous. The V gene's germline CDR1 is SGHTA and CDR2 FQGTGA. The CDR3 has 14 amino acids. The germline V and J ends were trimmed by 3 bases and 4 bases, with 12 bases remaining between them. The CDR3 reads CASSFGGSGTEAFF. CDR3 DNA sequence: TGTGCCAGCAGCTTTGGCGGTTCGGGCACTGAAGCTTTCTTT.

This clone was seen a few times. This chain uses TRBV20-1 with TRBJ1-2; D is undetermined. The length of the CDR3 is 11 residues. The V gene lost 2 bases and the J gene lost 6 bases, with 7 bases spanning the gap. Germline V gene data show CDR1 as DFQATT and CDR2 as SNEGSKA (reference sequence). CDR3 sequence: CSARQENGYTF. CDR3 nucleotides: TGCAGTGCTAGACAAGAAAATGGCTACACCTTC.

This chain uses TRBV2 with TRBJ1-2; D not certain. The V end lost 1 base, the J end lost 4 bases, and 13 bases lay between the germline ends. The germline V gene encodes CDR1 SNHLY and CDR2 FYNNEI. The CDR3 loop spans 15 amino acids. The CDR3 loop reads CASSEVGTAIYGYTF. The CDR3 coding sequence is TGTGCCAGCAGTGAAGTAGGCACAGCAATCTATGGCTACACCTTC.

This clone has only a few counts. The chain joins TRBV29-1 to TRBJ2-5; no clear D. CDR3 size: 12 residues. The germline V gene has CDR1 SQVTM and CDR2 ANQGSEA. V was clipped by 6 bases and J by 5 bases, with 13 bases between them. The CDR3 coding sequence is TGCAGCGTGGTGGCCTTCGGTGAGACCCAGTACTTC. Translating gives CSVVAFGETQYF. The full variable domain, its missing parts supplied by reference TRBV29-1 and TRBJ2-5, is SAVISQKPSRDICQRGTSLTIQCQVDSQVTMMFWYRQQPGQSLTLIATANQGSEATYESGFVIDKFPISRPNLTFSTLTVSNMSPEDSSIYLCSVVAFGETQYFGPGTRLLVL.

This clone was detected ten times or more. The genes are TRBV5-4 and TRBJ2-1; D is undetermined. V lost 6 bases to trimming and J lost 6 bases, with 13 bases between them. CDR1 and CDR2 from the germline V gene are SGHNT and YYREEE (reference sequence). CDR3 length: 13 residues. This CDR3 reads CASTSGSINEQFF. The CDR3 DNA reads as TGTGCCAGCACCTCCGGGTCAATCAATGAGCAGTTCTTC.

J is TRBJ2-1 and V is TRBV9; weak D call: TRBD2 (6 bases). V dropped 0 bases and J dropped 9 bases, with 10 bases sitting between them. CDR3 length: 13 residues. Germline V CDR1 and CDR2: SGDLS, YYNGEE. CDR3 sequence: CASSVATSSEQFF. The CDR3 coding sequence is TGTGCCAGCAGCGTAGCAACTAGCTCTGAGCAGTTCTTC.

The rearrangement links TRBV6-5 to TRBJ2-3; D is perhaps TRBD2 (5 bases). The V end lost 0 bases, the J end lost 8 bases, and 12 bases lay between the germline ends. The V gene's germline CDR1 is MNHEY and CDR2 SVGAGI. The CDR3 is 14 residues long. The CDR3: CASSYSKGEGTQYF. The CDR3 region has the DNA TGTGCCAGCAGTTACTCGAAGGGCGAGGGTACGCAGTATTTT.

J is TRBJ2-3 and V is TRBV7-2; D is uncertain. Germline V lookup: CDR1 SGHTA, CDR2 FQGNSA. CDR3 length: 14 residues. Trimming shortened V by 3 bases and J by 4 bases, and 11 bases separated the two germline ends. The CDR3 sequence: CASSFLGLADTQYF. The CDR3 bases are TGTGCCAGCAGCTTTTTGGGTTTGGCAGATACGCAGTATTTT.

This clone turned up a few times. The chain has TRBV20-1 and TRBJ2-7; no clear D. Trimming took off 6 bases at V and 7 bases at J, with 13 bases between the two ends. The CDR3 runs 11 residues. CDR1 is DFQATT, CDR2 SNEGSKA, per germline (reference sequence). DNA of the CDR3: TGCAGTGCCCTCATTGACGGTGAGCAGTACTTC. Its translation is CSALIDGEQYF.

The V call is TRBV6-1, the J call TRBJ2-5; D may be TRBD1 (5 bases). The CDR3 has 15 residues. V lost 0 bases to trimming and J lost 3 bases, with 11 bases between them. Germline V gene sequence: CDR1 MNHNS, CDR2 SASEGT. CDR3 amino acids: CASSEALTGKETQYF. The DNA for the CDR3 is TGTGCCAGCAGTGAAGCGCTTACAGGAAAAGAGACCCAGTACTTC.

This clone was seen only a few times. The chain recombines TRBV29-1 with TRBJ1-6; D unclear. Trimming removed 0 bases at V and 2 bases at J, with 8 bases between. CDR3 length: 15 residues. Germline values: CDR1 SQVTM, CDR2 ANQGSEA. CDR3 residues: CSVEDHEAYNSPLHF. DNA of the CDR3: TGCAGCGTTGAAGATCACGAAGCCTATAATTCACCCCTCCACTTT.

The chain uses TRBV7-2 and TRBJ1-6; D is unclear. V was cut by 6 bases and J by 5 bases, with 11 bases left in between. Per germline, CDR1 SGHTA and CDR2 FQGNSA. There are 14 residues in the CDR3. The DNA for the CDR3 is TGTGCCAGCAGGTCTCTGGGAGATAATTCACCCCTCCACTTT. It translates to CASRSLGDNSPLHF.

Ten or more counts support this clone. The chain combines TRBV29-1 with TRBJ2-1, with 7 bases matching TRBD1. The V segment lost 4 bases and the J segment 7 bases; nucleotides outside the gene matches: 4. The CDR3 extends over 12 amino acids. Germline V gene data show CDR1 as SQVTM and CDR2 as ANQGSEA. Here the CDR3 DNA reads TGCAGCGTTGGAGCGACAGGGAATGAGCAGTTCTTC. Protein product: CSVGATGNEQFF.

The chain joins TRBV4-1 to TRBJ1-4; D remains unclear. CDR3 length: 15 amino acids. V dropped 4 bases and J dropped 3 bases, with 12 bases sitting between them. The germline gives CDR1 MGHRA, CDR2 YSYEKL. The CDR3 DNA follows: TGCGCCAGCAGCCCTGCGAGCCAGCCTAATGAAAAACTGTTTTTT. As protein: CASSPASQPNEKLFF.

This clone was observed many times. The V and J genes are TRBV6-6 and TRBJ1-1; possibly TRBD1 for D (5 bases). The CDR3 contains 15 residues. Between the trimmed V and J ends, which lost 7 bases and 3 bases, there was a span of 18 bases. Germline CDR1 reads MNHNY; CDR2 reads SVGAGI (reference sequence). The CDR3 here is CASMGGGGWDTEAFF. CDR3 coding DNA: TGTGCCAGCATGGGGGGAGGAGGATGGGACACTGAAGCTTTCTTT.

CDR3 protein: CASSPLAASTDTQYF. The CDR3 region has the DNA TGTGCCAGCTCACCCCTGGCGGCTAGCACAGATACGCAGTATTTT. V is TRBV18 and J is TRBJ2-3, with unresolved D. The CDR3 extends over 15 amino acids. The V gene lost 3 bases and the J gene lost 0 bases, with 10 bases spanning the gap. Germline values: CDR1 KGHSH, CDR2 LQKENI.